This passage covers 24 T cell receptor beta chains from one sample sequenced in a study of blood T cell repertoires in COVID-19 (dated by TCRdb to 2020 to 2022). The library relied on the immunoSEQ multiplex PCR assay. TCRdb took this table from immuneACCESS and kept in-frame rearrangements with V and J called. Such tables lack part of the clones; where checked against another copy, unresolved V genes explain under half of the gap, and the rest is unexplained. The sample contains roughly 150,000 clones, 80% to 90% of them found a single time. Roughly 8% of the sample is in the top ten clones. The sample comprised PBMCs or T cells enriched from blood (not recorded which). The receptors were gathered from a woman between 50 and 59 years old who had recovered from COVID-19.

The CDR3 sequence is CASSPGQGRSGYTF. The DNA of the CDR3 is TGTGCCAGCAGTCCCGGACAGGGGAGAAGTGGCTACACCTTC. The chain joins TRBV28 to TRBJ1-2, with 9 bases lining up with TRBD1. Trimming cost V 5 bases and J 7 bases; bases outside gene matches: 8. The CDR3 contains 14 residues. Germline V CDR1 and CDR2: MDHEN, SYDVKM.

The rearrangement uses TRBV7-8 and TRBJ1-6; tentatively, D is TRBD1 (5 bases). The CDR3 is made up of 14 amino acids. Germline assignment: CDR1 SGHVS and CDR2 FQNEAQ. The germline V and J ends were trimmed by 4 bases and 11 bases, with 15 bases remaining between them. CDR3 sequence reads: CASSSRQGAPPLHF. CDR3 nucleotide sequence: TGTGCCAGCAGCTCCAGACAAGGGGCTCCACCCCTCCACTTT.

The CDR3 sequence is CAISDGTGYEKLFF. DNA of the CDR3: TGTGCCATCAGTGATGGGACAGGGTACGAAAAACTGTTTTTT. V usage is TRBV10-3 and J usage is TRBJ1-4, with 9 positions matching TRBD1. V lost 3 bases to trimming and J lost 8 bases; unmatched junction nucleotides: 4. The CDR3 contains 14 residues. CDR1 ENHRY and CDR2 SYGVKD come from the germline V gene.

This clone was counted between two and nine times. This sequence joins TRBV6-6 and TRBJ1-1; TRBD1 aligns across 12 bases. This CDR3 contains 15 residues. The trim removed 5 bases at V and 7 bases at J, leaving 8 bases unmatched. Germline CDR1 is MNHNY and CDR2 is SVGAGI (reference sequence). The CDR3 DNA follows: TGTGCCAGCAGTAAGGGACAGGGGGCGAGGATTGAAGCTTTCTTT. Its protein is CASSKGQGARIEAFF.

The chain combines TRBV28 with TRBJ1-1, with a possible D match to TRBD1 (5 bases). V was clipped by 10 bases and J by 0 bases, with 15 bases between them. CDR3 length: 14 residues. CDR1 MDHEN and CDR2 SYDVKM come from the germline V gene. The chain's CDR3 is CATLEGAMNTEAFF. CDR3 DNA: TGTGCCACCCTCGAAGGGGCGATGAACACTGAAGCTTTCTTT.

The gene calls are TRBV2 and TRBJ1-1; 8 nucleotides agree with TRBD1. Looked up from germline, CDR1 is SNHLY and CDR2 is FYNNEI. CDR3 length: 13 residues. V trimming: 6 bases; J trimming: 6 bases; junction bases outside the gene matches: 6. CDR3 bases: TGTGCCAGCAGGGAACAGACAGGGGCTGAAGCTTTCTTT. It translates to CASREQTGAEAFF.

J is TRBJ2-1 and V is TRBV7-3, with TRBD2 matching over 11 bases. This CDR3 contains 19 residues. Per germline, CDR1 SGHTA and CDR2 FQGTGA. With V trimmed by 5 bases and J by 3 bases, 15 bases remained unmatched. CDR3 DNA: TGTGCCAGCAGCAGGAAAGGGACTAGCGGTACAGTGGGCTACAATGAGCAGTTCTTC. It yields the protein CASSRKGTSGTVGYNEQFF. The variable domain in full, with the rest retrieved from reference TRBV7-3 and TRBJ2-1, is GAGVSQTPSNKVTEKGKYVELRCDPISGHTALYWYRQSLGQGPEFLIYFQGTGAADDSGLPNDRFFAVRPEGSVSTLKIQRTERGDSAVYLCASSRKGTSGTVGYNEQFFGPGTRLTVL.

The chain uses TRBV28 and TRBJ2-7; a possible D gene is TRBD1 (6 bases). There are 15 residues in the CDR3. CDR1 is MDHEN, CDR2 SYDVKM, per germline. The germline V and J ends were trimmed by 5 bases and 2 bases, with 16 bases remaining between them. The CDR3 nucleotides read TGTGCCAGCAGTCACTCCGGGACACCACCCTACGAGCAGTACTTC. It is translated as CASSHSGTPPYEQYF.

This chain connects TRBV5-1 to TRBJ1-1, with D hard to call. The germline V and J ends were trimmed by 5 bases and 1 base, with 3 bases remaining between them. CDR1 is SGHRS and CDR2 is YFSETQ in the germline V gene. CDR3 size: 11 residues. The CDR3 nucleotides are TGCGCCAGCAGGGCGAACACTGAAGCTTTCTTT. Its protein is CASRANTEAFF.

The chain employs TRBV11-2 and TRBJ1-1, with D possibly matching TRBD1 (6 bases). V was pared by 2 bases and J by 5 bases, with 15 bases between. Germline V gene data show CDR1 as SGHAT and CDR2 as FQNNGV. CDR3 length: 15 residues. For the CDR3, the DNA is TGTGCCAGCAGCTTATCGGACTGGGGGCGGACTGAAGCTTTCTTT. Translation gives CASSLSDWGRTEAFF.

The CDR3 sequence is CAIRRGGMNTEAFF. CDR3 bases: TGTGCCATCCGTCGTGGAGGGATGAACACTGAAGCTTTCTTT. This chain connects TRBV10-3 to TRBJ1-1, with unresolved D. CDR1 and CDR2 from the germline V gene are ENHRY and SYGVKD. V gave up 8 bases and J gave up 0 bases, with 13 bases separating them. The CDR3 extends over 14 amino acids.

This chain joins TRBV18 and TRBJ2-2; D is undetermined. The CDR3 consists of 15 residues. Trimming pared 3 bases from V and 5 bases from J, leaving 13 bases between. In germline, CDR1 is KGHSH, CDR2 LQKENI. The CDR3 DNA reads TGTGCCAGCTCACCTAAATCCCTAGAAACCGGGGAGCTGTTTTTT. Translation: CASSPKSLETGELFF.

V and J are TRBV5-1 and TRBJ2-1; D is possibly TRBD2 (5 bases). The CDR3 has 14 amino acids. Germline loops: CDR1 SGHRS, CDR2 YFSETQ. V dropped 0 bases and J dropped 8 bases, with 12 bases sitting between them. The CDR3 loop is CASSLAGGADEQFF. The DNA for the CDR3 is TGCGCCAGCAGCTTGGCCGGAGGCGCCGATGAGCAGTTCTTC.

CDR3 protein: CASSRGVRGSPLHF. In DNA, the CDR3 is TGTGCCAGCAGCCGCGGGGTTCGGGGTTCACCCCTCCACTTT. The V call is TRBV3-1 (or the pseudogene TRBV3-2), the J call TRBJ1-6; D remains unclear. V was cut by 4 bases and J by 9 bases, with 13 bases left in between. The CDR3 spans 14 residues. In germline, CDR1 is LGHDT, CDR2 YNNKEL (reference sequence).

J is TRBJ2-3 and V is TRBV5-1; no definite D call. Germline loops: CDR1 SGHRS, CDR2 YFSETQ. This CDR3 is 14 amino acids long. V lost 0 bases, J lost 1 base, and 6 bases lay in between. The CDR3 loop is CASSLEWRTDTQYF. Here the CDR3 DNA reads TGCGCCAGCAGCTTGGAGTGGCGCACAGATACGCAGTATTTT.

CDR3 in DNA: TGTGCCAGCAGTCCACCGAACTTCCGGACTAGCGGAGATAAGTGGTCGGATACGCAGTATTTT. This codes for CASSPPNFRTSGDKWSDTQYF. The gene calls are TRBV28 and TRBJ2-3; 10 bases map to TRBD2. The CDR3 runs to 21 residues. Per the germline V gene, CDR1 is MDHEN and CDR2 is SYDVKM. V lost 5 bases to trimming and J lost 6 bases; unmatched junction nucleotides: 26.

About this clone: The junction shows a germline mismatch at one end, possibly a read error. The CDR3 DNA follows: TGTGCTAGCAGCCCTGGACTAGCGGGAATAAACCAAGAGACCCAGTACTTC. Its translation: CASSPGLAGINQETQYF. The V gene is TRBV7-7, the J gene TRBJ2-5, with 12 nucleotides matching TRBD2. The germline V gene encodes CDR1 SSHAT and CDR2 FNYEAQ (reference sequence). This CDR3 comprises 17 residues.

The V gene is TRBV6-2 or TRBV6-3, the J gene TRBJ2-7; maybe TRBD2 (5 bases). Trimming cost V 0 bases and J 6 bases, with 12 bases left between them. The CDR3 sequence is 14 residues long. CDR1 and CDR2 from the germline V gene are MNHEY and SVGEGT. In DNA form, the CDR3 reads TGTGCCAGCAGTTACTCCGGACTCAGGAGCGAGCAGTACTTC. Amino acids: CASSYSGLRSEQYF.

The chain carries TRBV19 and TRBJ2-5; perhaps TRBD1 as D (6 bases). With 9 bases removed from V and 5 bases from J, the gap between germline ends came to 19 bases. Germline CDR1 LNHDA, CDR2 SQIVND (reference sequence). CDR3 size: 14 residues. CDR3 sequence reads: CASPLIGGSETQYF. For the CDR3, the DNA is TGTGCCAGCCCCCTCATAGGGGGTTCGGAGACCCAGTACTTC.

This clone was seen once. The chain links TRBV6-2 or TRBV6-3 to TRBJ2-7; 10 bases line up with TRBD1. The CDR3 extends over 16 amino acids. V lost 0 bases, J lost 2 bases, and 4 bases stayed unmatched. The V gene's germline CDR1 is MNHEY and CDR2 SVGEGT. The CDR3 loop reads CASSYSKGTGAYEQYF. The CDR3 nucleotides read TGTGCCAGCAGTTACTCGAAGGGGACAGGGGCCTACGAGCAGTACTTC.

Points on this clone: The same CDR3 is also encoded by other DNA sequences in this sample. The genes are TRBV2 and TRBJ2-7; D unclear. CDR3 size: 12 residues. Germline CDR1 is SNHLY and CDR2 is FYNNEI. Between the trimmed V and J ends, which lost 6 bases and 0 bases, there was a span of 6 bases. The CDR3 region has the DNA TGTGCCAGCAGATTAGACTCCTACGAGCAGTACTTC. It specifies CASRLDSYEQYF.

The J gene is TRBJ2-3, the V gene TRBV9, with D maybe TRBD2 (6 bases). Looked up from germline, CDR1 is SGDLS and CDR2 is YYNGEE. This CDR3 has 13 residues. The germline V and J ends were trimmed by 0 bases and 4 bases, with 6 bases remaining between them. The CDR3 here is CASSVAGADTQYF. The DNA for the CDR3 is TGTGCCAGCAGCGTAGCGGGAGCAGATACGCAGTATTTT.

CDR3 coding DNA: TGTGCCAGTTCCGGACAGACAGCCTACGAGCAGTACTTC. Translating it yields CASSGQTAYEQYF. The chain employs TRBV19 and TRBJ2-7; TRBD1 is a possible D gene (6 bases). The germline V gene has CDR1 LNHDA and CDR2 SQIVND (reference sequence). Trimming left V 8 bases short and J 2 bases short, with 13 bases between. This CDR3 has 13 amino acids.

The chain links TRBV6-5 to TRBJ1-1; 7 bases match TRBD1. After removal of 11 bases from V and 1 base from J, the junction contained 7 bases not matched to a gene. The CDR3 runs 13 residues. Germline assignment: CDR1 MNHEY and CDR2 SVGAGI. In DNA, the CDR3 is TGTGCCGCGAACAGGGGCCGGAACACTGAAGCTTTCTTT. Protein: CAANRGRNTEAFF.